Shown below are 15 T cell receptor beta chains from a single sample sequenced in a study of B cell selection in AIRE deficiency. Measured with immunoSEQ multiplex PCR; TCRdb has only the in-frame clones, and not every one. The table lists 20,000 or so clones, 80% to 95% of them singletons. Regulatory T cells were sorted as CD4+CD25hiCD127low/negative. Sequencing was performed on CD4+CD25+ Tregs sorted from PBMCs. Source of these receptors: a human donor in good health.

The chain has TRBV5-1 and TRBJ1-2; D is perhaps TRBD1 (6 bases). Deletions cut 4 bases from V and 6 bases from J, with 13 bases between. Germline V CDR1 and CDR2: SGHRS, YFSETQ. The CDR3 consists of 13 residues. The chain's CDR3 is CASSPGAGDGYTF. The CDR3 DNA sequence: TGCGCCAGCAGCCCCGGGGCAGGGGATGGCTACACCTTC.

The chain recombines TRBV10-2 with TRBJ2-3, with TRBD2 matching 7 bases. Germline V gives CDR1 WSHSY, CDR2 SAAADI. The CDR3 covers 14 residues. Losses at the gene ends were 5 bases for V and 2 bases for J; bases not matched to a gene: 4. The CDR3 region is CASSRRENTDTQYF. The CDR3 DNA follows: TGCGCCAGCAGTCGGCGGGAGAACACAGATACGCAGTATTTT.

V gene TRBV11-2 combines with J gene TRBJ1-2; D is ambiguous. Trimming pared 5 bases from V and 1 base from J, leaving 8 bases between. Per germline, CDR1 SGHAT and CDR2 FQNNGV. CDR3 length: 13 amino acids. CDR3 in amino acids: CASSPTRNYGYTF. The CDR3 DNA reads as TGTGCCAGCAGCCCGACACGTAACTATGGCTACACCTTC.

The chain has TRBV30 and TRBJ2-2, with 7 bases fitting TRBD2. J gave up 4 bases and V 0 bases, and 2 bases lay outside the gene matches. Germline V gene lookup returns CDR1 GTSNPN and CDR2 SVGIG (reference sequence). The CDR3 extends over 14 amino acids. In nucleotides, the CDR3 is TGTGCCTGGAGTGTAAGCGGGGTCACCGGGGAGCTGTTTTTT. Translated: CAWSVSGVTGELFF. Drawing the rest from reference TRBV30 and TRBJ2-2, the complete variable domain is SQTIHQWPATLVQPVGSPLSLECTVEGTSNPNLYWYRQAAGRGLQLLFYSVGIGQISSEVPQNLSASRPQDRQFILSSKKLLLSDSGFYLCAWSVSGVTGELFFGEGSRLTVL.

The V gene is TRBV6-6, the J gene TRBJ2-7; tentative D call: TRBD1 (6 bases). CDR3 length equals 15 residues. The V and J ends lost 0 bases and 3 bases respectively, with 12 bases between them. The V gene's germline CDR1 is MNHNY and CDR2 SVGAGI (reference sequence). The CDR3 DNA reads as TGTGCCAGCAGTTACTCCCCAGGGGAGAACTACGAGCAGTACTTC. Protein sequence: CASSYSPGENYEQYF.

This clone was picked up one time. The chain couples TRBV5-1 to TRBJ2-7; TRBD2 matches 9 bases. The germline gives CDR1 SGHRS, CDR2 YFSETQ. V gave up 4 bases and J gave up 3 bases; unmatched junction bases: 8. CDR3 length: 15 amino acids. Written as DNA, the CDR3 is TGCGCCAGCAGCCTAATATTTAGCGGGGGCTACGAGCAGTACTTC. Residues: CASSLIFSGGYEQYF. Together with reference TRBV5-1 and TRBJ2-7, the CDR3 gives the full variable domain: KAGVTQTPRYLIKTRGQQVTLSCSPISGHRSVSWYQQTPGQGLQFLFEYFSETQRNKGNFPGRFSGRQFSNSRSEMNVSTLELGDSALYLCASSLIFSGGYEQYFGPGTRLTVT.

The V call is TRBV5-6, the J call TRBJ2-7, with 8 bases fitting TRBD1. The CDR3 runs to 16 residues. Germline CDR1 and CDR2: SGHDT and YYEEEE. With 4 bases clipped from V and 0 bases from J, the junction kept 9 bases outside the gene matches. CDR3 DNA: TGTGCCAGCAGCACCATGGACAGGGACCCCTCCTACGAGCAGTACTTC. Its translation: CASSTMDRDPSYEQYF.

DNA for the CDR3: TGTGCCAGTAGCGTTTCCAGGGTAGGGACCGGGGAGCTGTTTTTT. It translates to CASSVSRVGTGELFF. The chain recombines TRBV19 with TRBJ2-2; tentatively, D is TRBD1 (5 bases). V shed 6 bases and J shed 5 bases, with 16 bases lying between them. This CDR3 contains 15 residues. Germline V lookup: CDR1 LNHDA, CDR2 SQIVND (reference sequence). The full variable domain, in which reference TRBV19 and TRBJ2-2 provide the parts outside the CDR3, is DGGITQSPKYLFRKEGQNVTLSCEQNLNHDAMYWYRQDPGQGLRLIYYSQIVNDFQKGDIAEGYSVSREKKESFPLTVTSAQKNPTAFYLCASSVSRVGTGELFFGEGSRLTVL.

For the CDR3, the DNA is TGTGCCAGCAGAATATCCAGGCTCTATGGCTACACCTTC. The encoded protein is CASRISRLYGYTF. The rearrangement links TRBV28 to TRBJ1-2; D is undetermined. Germline CDR1 and CDR2: MDHEN and SYDVKM. CDR3 length: 13 amino acids. The V gene lost 6 bases and the J gene lost 4 bases, with 12 bases spanning the gap.

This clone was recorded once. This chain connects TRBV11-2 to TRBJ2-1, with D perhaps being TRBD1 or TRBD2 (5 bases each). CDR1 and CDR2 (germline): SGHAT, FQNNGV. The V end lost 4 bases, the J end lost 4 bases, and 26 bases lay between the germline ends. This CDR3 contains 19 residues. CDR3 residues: CASSSRTTSWDVRYNEQFF. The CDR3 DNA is TGTGCCAGCAGCTCCCGTACCACAAGTTGGGACGTCCGGTACAATGAGCAGTTCTTC.

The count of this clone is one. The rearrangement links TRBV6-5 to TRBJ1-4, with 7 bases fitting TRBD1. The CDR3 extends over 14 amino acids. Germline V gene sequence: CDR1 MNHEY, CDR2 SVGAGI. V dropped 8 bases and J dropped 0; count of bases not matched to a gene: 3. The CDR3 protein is CASGTEATNEKLFF. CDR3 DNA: TGTGCCAGCGGGACAGAAGCAACTAATGAAAAACTGTTTTTT.

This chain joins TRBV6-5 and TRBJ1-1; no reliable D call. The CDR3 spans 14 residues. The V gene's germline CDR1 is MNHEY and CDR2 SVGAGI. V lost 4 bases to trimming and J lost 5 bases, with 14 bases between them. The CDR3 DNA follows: TGTGCCAGCAGTTCCACCGGGAGCCAGACTGAAGCTTTCTTT. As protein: CASSSTGSQTEAFF.

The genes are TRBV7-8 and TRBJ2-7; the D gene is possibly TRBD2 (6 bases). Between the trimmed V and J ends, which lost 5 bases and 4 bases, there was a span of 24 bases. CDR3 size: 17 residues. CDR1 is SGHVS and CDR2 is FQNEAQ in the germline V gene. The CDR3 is CASSPFAPGTGVYEQYF. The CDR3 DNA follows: TGTGCCAGCAGCCCCTTCGCCCCCGGGACGGGGGTTTACGAGCAGTACTTC.

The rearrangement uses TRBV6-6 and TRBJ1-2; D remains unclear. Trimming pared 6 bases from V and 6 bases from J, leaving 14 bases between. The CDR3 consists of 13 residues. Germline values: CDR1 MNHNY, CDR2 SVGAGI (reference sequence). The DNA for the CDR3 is TGTGCCAGCAGCCCCGTTAGGTATGATGGCTACACCTTC. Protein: CASSPVRYDGYTF.

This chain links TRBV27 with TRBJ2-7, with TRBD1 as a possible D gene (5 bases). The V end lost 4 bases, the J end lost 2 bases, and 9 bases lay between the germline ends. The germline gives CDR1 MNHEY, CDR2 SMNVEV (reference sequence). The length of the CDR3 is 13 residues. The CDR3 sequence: CASSSGRPYEQYF. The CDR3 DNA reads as TGTGCCAGCAGTTCAGGGCGTCCCTACGAGCAGTACTTC.